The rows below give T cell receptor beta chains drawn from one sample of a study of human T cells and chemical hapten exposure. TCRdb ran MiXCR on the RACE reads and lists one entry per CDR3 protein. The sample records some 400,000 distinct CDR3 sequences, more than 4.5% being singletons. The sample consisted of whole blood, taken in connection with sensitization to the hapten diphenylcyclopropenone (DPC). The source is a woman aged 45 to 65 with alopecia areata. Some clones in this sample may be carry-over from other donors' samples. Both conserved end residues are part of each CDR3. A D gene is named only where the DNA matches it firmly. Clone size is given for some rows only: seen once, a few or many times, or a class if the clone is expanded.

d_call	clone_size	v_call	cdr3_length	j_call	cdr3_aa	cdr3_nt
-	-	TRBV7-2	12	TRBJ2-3	CASSPAKDGVYF	TGTGCCAGCAGCCCTGCCAAGGATGGGGTGTATTTT
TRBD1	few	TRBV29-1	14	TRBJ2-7	CSVEEGDRGYEQYF	TGCAGCGTTGAAGAGGGAGACAGGGGGTACGAGCAGTACTTC
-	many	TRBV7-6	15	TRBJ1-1	CASSLAAAGYTEAFF	TGTGCCAGCAGCTTAGCAGCTGCGGGTTACACTGAAGCTTTCTTT
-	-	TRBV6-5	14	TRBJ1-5	CASSRVGNNQPQHF	TGTGCCAGCAGTAGAGTGGGGAACAATCAGCCCCAGCATTTT
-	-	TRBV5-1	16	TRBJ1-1	CASSLGRGLMNTEAFF	TGCGCCAGCAGCTTGGGGCGCGGGTTGATGAACACTGAAGCTTTCTTT
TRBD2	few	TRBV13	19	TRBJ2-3	CASSVGLAGAVTFTDTQYF	TGTGCCAGCAGCGTGGGACTAGCGGGGGCGGTTACCTTCACAGATACGCAGTATTTT
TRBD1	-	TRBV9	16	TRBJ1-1	CASSVGDSFPGTEAFF	TGTGCCAGCAGCGTCGGGGACAGCTTCCCGGGGACTGAAGCTTTCTTT
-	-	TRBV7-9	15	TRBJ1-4	CASTNRTATNEKLFF	TGTGCCAGCACCAATAGGACAGCAACTAATGAAAAACTGTTTTTT
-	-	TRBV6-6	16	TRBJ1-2	CASSYSIQGYNYGYTF	TGTGCCAGCAGTTACTCGATCCAAGGTTATAACTATGGCTACACCTTC
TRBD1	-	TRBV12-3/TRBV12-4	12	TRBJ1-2	CASTTGAGGYTF	TGTGCCAGCACTACAGGGGCGGGCGGCTACACCTTC
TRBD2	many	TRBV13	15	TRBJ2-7	CASSLGTSGAYEQYF	TGTGCCAGCAGCTTAGGTACTAGCGGAGCCTACGAGCAGTACTTC
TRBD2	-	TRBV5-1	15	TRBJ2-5	CASSLVPGGEETQYF	TGCGCCAGCAGCTTGGTTCCGGGAGGGGAAGAGACCCAGTACTTC
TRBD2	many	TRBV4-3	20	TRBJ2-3	CASSQDRVIAGGRSTDTQYF	TGCGCCAGCAGCCAAGATAGGGTGATAGCGGGGGGCCGTAGCACAGATACGCAGTATTTT
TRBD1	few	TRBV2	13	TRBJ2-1	CASRVDRVHEQFF	TGTGCCAGCAGAGTGGACAGGGTGCATGAGCAGTTCTTC
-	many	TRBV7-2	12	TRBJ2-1	CASSPTTVEQFF	TGTGCCAGCAGCCCCACGACAGTTGAGCAGTTCTTC
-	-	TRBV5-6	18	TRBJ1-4	CASSLELGKGTTNEKLFF	TGTGCCAGCAGCTTGGAGTTGGGGAAAGGGACAACTAATGAAAAACTGTTTTTT
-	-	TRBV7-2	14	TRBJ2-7	CASSLGTLSYEQYF	TGTGCCAGCAGCCTTGGGACTCTTTCCTACGAGCAGTACTTC
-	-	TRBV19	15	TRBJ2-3	CASSILGRTTDTQYF	TGTGCCAGTAGTATTCTGGGTCGCACCACAGATACGCAGTATTTT
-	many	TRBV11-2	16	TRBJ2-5	CASSLERQSGRETQYF	TGTGCCAGCAGCTTAGAGAGACAATCGGGACGAGAGACCCAGTACTTC
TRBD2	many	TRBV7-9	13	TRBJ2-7	CASSLTGGYEQYF	TGTGCCAGCAGCTTGACGGGAGGCTACGAGCAGTACTTC
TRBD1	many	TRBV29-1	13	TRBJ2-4	CSVRGIAKNIQYF	TGCAGCGTCAGGGGGATAGCCAAAAACATTCAGTACTTC
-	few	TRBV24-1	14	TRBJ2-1	CATSPSGTYNEQFF	TGTGCCACCAGCCCCTCGGGGACCTACAATGAGCAGTTCTTC
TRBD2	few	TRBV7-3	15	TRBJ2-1	CASSLDSGLGYEQFF	TGTGCCAGCAGCTTAGATAGCGGGTTGGGGTATGAGCAGTTCTTC
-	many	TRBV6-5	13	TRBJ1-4	CASSFRGLEKLFF	TGTGCCAGCAGTTTTCGGGGGCTCGAAAAACTGTTTTTT
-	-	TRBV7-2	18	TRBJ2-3	CASSLRLARTSSTDTQYF	TGTGCCAGCAGCTTAAGGTTGGCAAGAACCAGTAGCACAGATACGCAGTATTTT
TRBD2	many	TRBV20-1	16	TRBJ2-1	CSASPFGLAGDNEQFF	TGCAGTGCTAGTCCCTTTGGACTAGCGGGAGACAATGAGCAGTTCTTC
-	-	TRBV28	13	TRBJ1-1	CASSHRRVPEAFF	TGTGCCAGCAGTCACCGCCGGGTCCCTGAAGCTTTCTTT
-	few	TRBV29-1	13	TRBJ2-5	CSVDGVYQETQYF	TGCAGCGTTGACGGCGTTTACCAAGAGACCCAGTACTTC
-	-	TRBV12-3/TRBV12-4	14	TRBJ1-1	CASALGAVNTEAFF	TGTGCCAGCGCCCTAGGGGCGGTTAACACTGAAGCTTTCTTT
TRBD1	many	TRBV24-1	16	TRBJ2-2	CATSDPGQGTPGELFF	TGTGCCACCAGTGATCCCGGACAGGGGACACCCGGGGAGCTGTTTTTT
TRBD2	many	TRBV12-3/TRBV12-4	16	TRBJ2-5	CASSTDLAGVTETQYF	TGTGCCAGCAGTACCGACTTGGCGGGAGTTACGGAGACCCAGTACTTC
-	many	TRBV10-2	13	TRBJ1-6	CASSESGRTPLHF	TGCGCCAGCAGTGAGTCGGGCAGGACACCCCTCCACTTT
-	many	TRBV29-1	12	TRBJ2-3	CSVLTWTDTQYF	TGCAGCGTTTTGACCTGGACGGATACGCAGTATTTT
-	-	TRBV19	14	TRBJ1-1	CASSTLQGATEAFF	TGTGCCAGTAGTACCTTACAGGGTGCCACTGAAGCTTTCTTT
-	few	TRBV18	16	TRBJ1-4	CASSPTGGPHRVRLFF	TGTGCCAGCTCACCAACGGGCGGCCCCCACAGGGTACGGCTGTTTTTT
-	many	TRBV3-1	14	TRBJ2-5	CASSQDWSGETQYF	TGTGCCAGCAGCCAAGATTGGAGCGGGGAGACCCAGTACTTC
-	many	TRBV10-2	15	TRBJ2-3	CASSALPRSTDTQYF	TGCGCCAGCAGTGCCCTGCCGAGGAGCACAGATACGCAGTATTTT
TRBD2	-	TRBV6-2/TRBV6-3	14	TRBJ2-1	CASGLAGPPNEQFF	TGTGCCAGCGGGCTAGCGGGCCCCCCCAATGAGCAGTTCTTC
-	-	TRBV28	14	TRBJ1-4	CASSLLGSTEKLFF	TGTGCCAGCAGTTTATTGGGCAGTACCGAAAAACTGTTTTTT
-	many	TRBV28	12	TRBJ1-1	CASSFSRAEAFF	TGTGCCAGCAGTTTCTCGCGGGCTGAAGCTTTCTTT
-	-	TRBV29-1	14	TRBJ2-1	CSAVEGGIINEQFF	TGCAGCGCCGTTGAGGGCGGAATAATCAATGAGCAGTTCTTC
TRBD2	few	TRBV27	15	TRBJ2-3	CASSLASGRFDTQYF	TGTGCCAGCAGTTTGGCTAGCGGGAGGTTTGATACGCAGTATTTT
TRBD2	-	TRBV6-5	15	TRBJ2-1	CASRSGTSSVDEQFF	TGTGCCAGCAGGAGCGGGACTTCCTCAGTCGATGAGCAGTTCTTC
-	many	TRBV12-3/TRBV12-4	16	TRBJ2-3	CASSPELASSTDTQYF	TGTGCCAGCAGTCCGGAGCTAGCGTCGAGCACAGATACGCAGTATTTT